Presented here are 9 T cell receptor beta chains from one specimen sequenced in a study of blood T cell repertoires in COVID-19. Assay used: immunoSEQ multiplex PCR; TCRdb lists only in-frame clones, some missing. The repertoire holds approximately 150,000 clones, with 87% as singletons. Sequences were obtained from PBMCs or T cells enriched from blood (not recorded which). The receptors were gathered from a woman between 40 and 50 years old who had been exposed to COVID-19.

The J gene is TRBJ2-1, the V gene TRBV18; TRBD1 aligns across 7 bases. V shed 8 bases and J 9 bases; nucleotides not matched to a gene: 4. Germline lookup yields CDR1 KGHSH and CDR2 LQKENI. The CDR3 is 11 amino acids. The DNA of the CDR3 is TGTGCCAGCCGCGCAGGGGGTGAGCAGTTCTTC. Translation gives CASRAGGEQFF.

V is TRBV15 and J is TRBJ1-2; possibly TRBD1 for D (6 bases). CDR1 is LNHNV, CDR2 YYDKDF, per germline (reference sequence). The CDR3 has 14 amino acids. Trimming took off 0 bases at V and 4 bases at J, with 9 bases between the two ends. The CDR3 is CATSRDAGAYGYTF. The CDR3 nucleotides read TGTGCCACCAGCAGAGATGCAGGGGCCTATGGCTACACCTTC.

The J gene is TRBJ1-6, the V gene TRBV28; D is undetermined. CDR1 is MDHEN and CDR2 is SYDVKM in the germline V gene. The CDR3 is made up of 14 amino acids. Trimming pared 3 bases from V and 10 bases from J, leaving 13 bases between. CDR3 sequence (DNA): TGTGCCAGCAGTTTTGACGCGACGAGGTCACCCCTCCACTTT. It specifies CASSFDATRSPLHF.

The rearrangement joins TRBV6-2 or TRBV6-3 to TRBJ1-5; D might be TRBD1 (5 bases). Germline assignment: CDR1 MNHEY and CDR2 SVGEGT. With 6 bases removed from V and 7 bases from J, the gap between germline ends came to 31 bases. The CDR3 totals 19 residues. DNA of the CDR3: TGTGCCAGCAGCTTCACACTCCTCCCCGGGACCGGGAGGGAGCAGCCCCAGCATTTT. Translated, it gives CASSFTLLPGTGREQPQHF.

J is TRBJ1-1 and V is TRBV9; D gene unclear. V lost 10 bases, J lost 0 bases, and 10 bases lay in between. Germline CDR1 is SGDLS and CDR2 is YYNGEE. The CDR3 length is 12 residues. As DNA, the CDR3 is TGTGCCTCCGACGGGGTGAACACTGAAGCTTTCTTT. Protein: CASDGVNTEAFF.

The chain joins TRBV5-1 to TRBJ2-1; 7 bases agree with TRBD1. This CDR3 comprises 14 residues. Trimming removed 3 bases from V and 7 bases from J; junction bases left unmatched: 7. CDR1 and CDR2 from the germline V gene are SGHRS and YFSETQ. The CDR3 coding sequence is TGCGCCAGCAGCTATGGACAGGAACTAAATGAGCAGTTCTTC. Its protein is CASSYGQELNEQFF.

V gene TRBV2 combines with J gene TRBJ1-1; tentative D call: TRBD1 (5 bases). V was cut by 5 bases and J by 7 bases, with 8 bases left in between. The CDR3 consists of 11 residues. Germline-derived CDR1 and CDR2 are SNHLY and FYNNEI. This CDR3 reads CASSPQGEAFF. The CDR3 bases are TGTGCCAGCAGTCCTCAGGGTGAAGCTTTCTTT.

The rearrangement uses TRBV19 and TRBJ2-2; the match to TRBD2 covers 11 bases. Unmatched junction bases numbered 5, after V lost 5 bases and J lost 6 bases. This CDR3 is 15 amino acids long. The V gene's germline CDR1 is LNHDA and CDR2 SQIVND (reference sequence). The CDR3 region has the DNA TGTGCCAGTAGTCCGGGACTAGCGGTCCCCGGGGAGCTGTTTTTT. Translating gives CASSPGLAVPGELFF.

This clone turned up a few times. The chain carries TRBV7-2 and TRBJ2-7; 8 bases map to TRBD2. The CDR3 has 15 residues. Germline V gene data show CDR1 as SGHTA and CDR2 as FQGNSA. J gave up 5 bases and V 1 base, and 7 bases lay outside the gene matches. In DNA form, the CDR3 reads TGTGCCAGCAGCTTAGGGACTAGCCGCGTCGACGAGCAGTACTTC. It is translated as CASSLGTSRVDEQYF.